This T cell receptor beta chain was identified during a study of T cells in Graves' hyperthyroidism and ophthalmopathy. This clonotype was counted once. Its target is not known. General study results and limits: Within blood appeared most thyroid clonotypes that had expanded above 0.001. Stable hyperthyroidism was told apart from ophthalmopathy by a model built on 13 V-J features.

The investigators amplified TCR beta CDR3 regions from RNA transcripts. The HTBI primer set was used in a first-round RT-PCR of the TCR CDR3. MiXCR, run by TCRdb on the multiplex PCR reads, gives a single entry per CDR3 protein. The sample records hundreds of thousands of distinct CDR3 sequences, around 46% being singletons. Graves' hyperthyroidism was deemed stable given no ophthalmopathy progression within 18 months. Diagnosis rested on symptoms, serum thyroxine and TRAb, thyroid ultrasound, and orbital computed tomography. The CDR3 has 10 residues. Deletions cut 8 bases from V and 9 bases from J, with 9 bases between. Germline lookup yields CDR1 KGHDR and CDR2 SFDVKD.

The sequencing input was peripheral blood or thyroid tissue (not recorded which). The TCR originated in a young woman with Graves' hyperthyroidism. The V and J genes are TRBV24-1 and TRBJ2-5; no clear D gene. The CDR3 loop reads CATTLEPQYF. CDR3 DNA sequence: TGTGCCACCACCTTGGAGCCCCAGTACTTC.